The TCR beta chain under discussion was sequenced for a study of T and B cells in COVID-19 patients. As regards this clonotype: Compared with germline, one end of the junction differs, possibly owing to a read error.

Multiplex PCR with BIOMED2 TRB-A/B primer pools amplified TRB rearrangements. From the multiplex PCR reads, TCRdb called clonotypes with MiXCR, one entry per CDR3 protein. The sample consists of about 13,000 distinct CDR3 sequences, about 25% of them appearing once. Germline V gene sequence: CDR1 SGHKS, CDR2 YYEKEE (reference sequence). The CDR3 contains 15 residues. Each TRB amplification used about 250-550 ng of genomic DNA from blood. The chain recombines TRBV5-5 with TRBJ1-1, with TRBD1 as a possible D gene (6 bases). Sequencing input: blood. This sequence originates from a human donor who had recovered from COVID-19. CDR3 region: CASSATQGEITEAFF. The DNA for the CDR3 is TGCGCCAGCAGCGCGACACAGGGAGAGATCACTGAAGCTTTCTTT.